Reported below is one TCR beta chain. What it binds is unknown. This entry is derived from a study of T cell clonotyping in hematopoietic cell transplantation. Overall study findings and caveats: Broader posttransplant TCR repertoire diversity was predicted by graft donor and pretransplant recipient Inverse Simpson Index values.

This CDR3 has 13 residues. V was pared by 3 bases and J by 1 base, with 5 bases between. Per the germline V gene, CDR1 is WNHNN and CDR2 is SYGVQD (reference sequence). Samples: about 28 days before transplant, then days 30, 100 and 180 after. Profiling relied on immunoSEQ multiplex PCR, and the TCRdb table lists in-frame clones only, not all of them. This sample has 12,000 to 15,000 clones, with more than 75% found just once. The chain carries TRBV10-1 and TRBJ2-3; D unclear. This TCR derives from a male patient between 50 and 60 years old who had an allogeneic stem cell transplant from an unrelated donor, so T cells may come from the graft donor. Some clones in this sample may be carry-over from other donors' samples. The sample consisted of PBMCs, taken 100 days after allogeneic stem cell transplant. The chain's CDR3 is CASSDGGTDTQYF. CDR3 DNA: TGCGCCAGCAGTGACGGAGGCACAGATACGCAGTATTTT.